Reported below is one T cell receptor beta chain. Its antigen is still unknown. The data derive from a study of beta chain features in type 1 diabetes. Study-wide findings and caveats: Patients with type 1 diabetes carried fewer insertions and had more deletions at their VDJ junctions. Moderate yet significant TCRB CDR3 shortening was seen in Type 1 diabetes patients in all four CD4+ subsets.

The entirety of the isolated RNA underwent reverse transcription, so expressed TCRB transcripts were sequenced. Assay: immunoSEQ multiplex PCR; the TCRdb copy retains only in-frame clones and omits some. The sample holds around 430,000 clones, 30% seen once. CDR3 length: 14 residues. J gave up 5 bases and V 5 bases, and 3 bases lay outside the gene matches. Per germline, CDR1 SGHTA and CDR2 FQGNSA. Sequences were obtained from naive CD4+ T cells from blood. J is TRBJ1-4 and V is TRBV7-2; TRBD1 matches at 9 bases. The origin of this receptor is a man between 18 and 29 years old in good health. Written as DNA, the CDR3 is TGTGCCAGCAGCACGGACAGGGGCAATGAAAAACTGTTTTTT. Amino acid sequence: CASSTDRGNEKLFF.